Listed below are T cell receptor beta chains from one sample, sequenced in a study of identical twins' blood T cells. TCRdb redid the calling of the 5' RACE reads with MiXCR, one entry per CDR3 protein. The sample has a few hundred thousand distinct CDR3 sequences, roughly 27% seen once. The sample was PBMCs. The receptors shown here come from a woman between 18 and 49 years old in good health. Each CDR3 is given with its conserved first and last residue.

V	J	CDR3
TRBV29-1	TRBJ1-3	CSVDLQGNTIYF
TRBV7-9	TRBJ1-1	CASSLANRGWAEAFF
TRBV14	TRBJ2-1	CASSQNSLSQFF
TRBV6-6	TRBJ1-2	CASSTGGFGYTF
TRBV20-1	TRBJ1-4	CSARDRTGYEKLFF
TRBV29-1	TRBJ2-3	CSGRLAGDTQYF
TRBV29-1	TRBJ2-1	CSVYGDSRSNEQFF
TRBV5-1	TRBJ1-1	CASSLGTEAFF
TRBV20-1	TRBJ1-1	CSARDRRMNTEAFF
TRBV20-1	TRBJ2-7	CSARDTGSRHSYEQYF
TRBV27	TRBJ2-3	CASSRIHRGDTQYF
TRBV6-6	TRBJ2-5	CASSHPSRGGRETQYF
TRBV2	TRBJ2-1	CASSEASPRDYNEQFF
TRBV20-1	TRBJ1-2	CSANDRGGYTF
TRBV20-1	TRBJ2-7	CSARDRKGFDEQYF
TRBV7-9	TRBJ2-1	CASSNPDTGTGGPYNEQFF
TRBV4-3	TRBJ2-1	CASSLADHYNEQFF
TRBV5-1	TRBJ2-1	CASSLVQRDYNEQFF
TRBV2	TRBJ2-1	CASSRREQFF
TRBV25-1	TRBJ2-1	CASSELWGGSYNEQFF
TRBV18	TRBJ2-2	CASSKDNTGELFF
TRBV2	TRBJ2-3	CASGDRTGGTADTQYF
TRBV9	TRBJ1-2	CASSVEGFWSGYTF
TRBV7-8	TRBJ1-1	CASSLTTPTEAFF
TRBV20-1	TRBJ2-2	CSALGPSTHGGELFF
TRBV12-5	TRBJ2-3	CASGDEAGVTDTQYF
TRBV7-2	TRBJ2-7	CASSLVAGGVYEQYF
TRBV14	TRBJ1-3	CASSQERLRNTIYF
TRBV10-3	TRBJ1-5	CAISENGNQPQHF
TRBV27	TRBJ1-5	CASSLAHSNQPQHF
TRBV9	TRBJ1-1	CASSVGGGNTGAFF
TRBV20-1	TRBJ2-2	CSARLAGYTGELFF
TRBV10-3	TRBJ2-1	CAISEIGLARYNEQLF
TRBV7-6	TRBJ1-5	CASSLRTGDQPQHF
TRBV2	TRBJ2-2	CASRAEKATGELFF
TRBV27	TRBJ1-1	CASSWGAGNTEAFF
TRBV27	TRBJ1-1	CASSLTGTSTEAFF
TRBV29-1	TRBJ2-3	CSAVLAASTDTQYF
TRBV19	TRBJ1-2	CATLTGGYGYTF
TRBV6-5	TRBJ2-7	CASSYLGEQYF
TRBV6-2/TRBV6-3	TRBJ1-6	CASSYGAPYNSPLHF
TRBV6-5	TRBJ1-2	CASMGTGGGYRYTF